This TCR beta chain was profiled in a study of T cells in localized non-small cell lung cancer. General study results and limits: A median of approximately 54 clones ranked among the top 100 in tumor appeared in adjacent lung. Overall survival was longer when the density of T cells in the blood was higher.

This clone was seen a few times. Its antigen is not known. The table came from immunoSEQ multiplex PCR; TCRdb's copy has only in-frame clones and leaves some out. Of about 52,000 clones detected, roughly 86% appear once; the ten largest clones hold about 16%. The CDR3 contains 18 residues. This receptor was obtained from a female donor with stage II lung adenocarcinoma. V is TRBV7-5 and J is TRBJ2-3; the table names TRBD2, a call not compared with the DNA. TRBV7-5 is a known pseudogene. The material sequenced was PBMCs, taken before any cancer treatment. For the CDR3, the DNA is TGTGTCAGAAGCTTAATTATCGATGAGCGGATGAGCACAGATACGCAGTATTTT. Protein product: CVRSLIIDERMSTDTQYF.